Shown below are 17 T cell receptor beta chains from a single sample sequenced in a study of CD8+ T cells in alopecia areata. RNA was isolated and reverse transcribed to cDNA, the sequencing template. Sequencing used immunoSEQ multiplex PCR; TCRdb keeps in-frame clones, though not all of them. This sample yields fewer than 110,000 clones, of which less than 90% are seen a single time; less than 30% belongs to the top ten. As to treatment: oral pan-JAK inhibitor, 5-10 mg twice daily. The sample in question was CD8+ T cells sorted from blood, obtained at week 24, from a patient treated with tofacitinib. The source is a human donor with alopecia areata.

This sequence joins TRBV23-1 and TRBJ2-2; 8 positions match TRBD1. Being an ORF, TRBV23-1 has a function that is uncertain. The J segment lost 7 bases and the V segment lost 8 bases, leaving 15 bases of the junction unmatched. This CDR3 is 16 amino acids long. Here the CDR3 reads CASRLQKTGAIGELFF. CDR3 DNA sequence: TGCGCCAGCCGCCTTCAGAAGACAGGGGCAATCGGGGAGCTGTTTTTT.

This sequence joins TRBV29-1 and TRBJ2-3; 11 bases agree with TRBD2. The CDR3 is made up of 19 amino acids. Germline loops: CDR1 SQVTM, CDR2 ANQGSEA. Trimming took 7 bases from V and 0 from J; bases not matched to a gene: 18. The CDR3 DNA is TGCAGCGCACCCTTAGCGGGGGGGCCCTTTTTGGATAGCACAGATACGCAGTATTTT. Its protein product is CSAPLAGGPFLDSTDTQYF.

The chain recombines TRBV30 with TRBJ2-7, with unresolved D. V shed 0 bases and J shed 5 bases, with 8 bases lying between them. In germline, CDR1 is GTSNPN, CDR2 SVGIG (reference sequence). This CDR3 region has 12 residues. The chain's CDR3 is CAWSVFGDEQYF. In DNA form, the CDR3 reads TGTGCCTGGAGTGTATTTGGGGACGAGCAGTACTTC.

The chain couples TRBV29-1 to TRBJ2-7; no definite D call. Germline V lookup: CDR1 SQVTM, CDR2 ANQGSEA. V lost 4 bases and J lost 0, with 13 bases in between. The CDR3 sequence is 14 residues long. This CDR3 is CSVVSPPSSYEQYF. CDR3 sequence (DNA): TGCAGCGTTGTCAGTCCTCCTAGCTCCTACGAGCAGTACTTC.

The chain combines TRBV14 with TRBJ2-2; 8 positions agree with TRBD1. CDR3 size: 18 residues. The germline V gene encodes CDR1 SGHDN and CDR2 FVKESK. V was pared by 1 base and J by 1 base, with 8 bases of the junction left unmatched. In DNA, the CDR3 is TGTGCCAGCAGCCAAGCCGGGACAGGCGTGTTGAACACCGGGGAGCTGTTTTTT. Amino acid sequence: CASSQAGTGVLNTGELFF.

The chain uses TRBV5-6 and TRBJ2-3, with D possibly TRBD2 on 6 matching bases. Trimming left V 1 base short and J 2 bases short, with 14 bases between. Germline CDR1 and CDR2: SGHDT and YYEEEE. The CDR3 has 16 amino acids. CDR3 DNA sequence: TGTGCCAGCAGCTTGTTCCCCCGGGGGATCACAGATACGCAGTATTTT. Its translation is CASSLFPRGITDTQYF.

CDR3 bases: TGTGCCAGCAGCCCAGGAGTCCTAGTTAGCACAGATACGCAGTATTTT. Its protein product is CASSPGVLVSTDTQYF. The V and J genes are TRBV7-9 and TRBJ2-3; D is ambiguous. Trimming cost V 5 bases and J 0 bases, with 15 bases left between them. Per the germline V gene, CDR1 is SEHNR and CDR2 is FQNEAQ (reference sequence). CDR3 length equals 16 residues.

The chain links TRBV19 to TRBJ1-1, with D uncertain. The CDR3 runs to 11 residues. The ends were cut back, 5 bases at V and 2 bases at J, with 3 bases in the middle. Germline values: CDR1 LNHDA, CDR2 SQIVND (reference sequence). CDR3 coding DNA: TGTGCCAGTAGTGGAAACACTGAAGCTTTCTTT. It translates to CASSGNTEAFF. Supplemented by reference TRBV19 and TRBJ1-1, the full variable domain reads DGGITQSPKYLFRKEGQNVTLSCEQNLNHDAMYWYRQDPGQGLRLIYYSQIVNDFQKGDIAEGYSVSREKKESFPLTVTSAQKNPTAFYLCASSGNTEAFFGQGTRLTVV.

The chain joins TRBV30 to TRBJ2-1, with D possibly matching TRBD1 (6 bases). Germline V lookup: CDR1 GTSNPN, CDR2 SVGIG (reference sequence). This CDR3 has 15 residues. V was trimmed by 5 bases and J by 3 bases, leaving 17 bases between them. CDR3 coding DNA: TGTGCCTGGGAGCCAACAGGGACGCTCTACAATGAGCAGTTCTTC. Its translation: CAWEPTGTLYNEQFF.

This clone was seen just once. The chain uses TRBV27 and TRBJ1-2; no clear D gene. The CDR3 has 14 amino acids. V shed 3 bases and J shed 4 bases, with 12 bases lying between them. Germline CDR1 MNHEY, CDR2 SMNVEV (reference sequence). CDR3 in DNA: TGTGCCAGCAGTTTCCGCCAGGAGGGCTATGGCTACACCTTC. This translates into CASSFRQEGYGYTF.

The chain recombines TRBV29-1 with TRBJ2-5, with 15 bases fitting TRBD2. The germline CDR1 and CDR2 sequences are SQVTM and ANQGSEA. There are 15 residues in the CDR3. Trimming removed 5 bases from V and 4 bases from J; junction bases left unmatched: 5. The CDR3 DNA sequence: TGCAGCGTTAGGGGACTAGCGGGAGGTAGAGAGACCCAGTACTTC. Its protein product is CSVRGLAGGRETQYF.

V usage is TRBV7-2 and J usage is TRBJ1-1; D unclear. This CDR3 has 14 amino acids. Germline CDR1 SGHTA, CDR2 FQGNSA. Deletions cut 7 bases from V and 0 bases from J, with 12 bases between. CDR3 bases: TGTGCCAGCACACCTTTCGGTTTGAACACTGAAGCTTTCTTT. Its translation is CASTPFGLNTEAFF.

This chain links TRBV20-1 with TRBJ1-2; TRBD1 is a possible D gene (5 bases). Germline V gives CDR1 DFQATT, CDR2 SNEGSKA (reference sequence). The CDR3 length is 11 residues. Trimming took off 8 bases at V and 6 bases at J, with 13 bases between the two ends. The CDR3 protein is CSPREGNGYTF. CDR3 nucleotides: TGCAGTCCCAGAGAGGGGAATGGCTACACCTTC.

This clone was recorded a few times. The chain links TRBV7-9 to TRBJ2-3; maybe TRBD1 (6 bases). In germline, CDR1 is SEHNR, CDR2 FQNEAQ (reference sequence). The V and J ends lost 4 bases and 2 bases respectively, with 22 bases between them. This CDR3 has 18 amino acids. CDR3 region: CASSSHRTTGRNTDTQYF. The DNA for the CDR3 is TGTGCCAGCAGCTCCCATCGTACAACAGGGCGAAACACAGATACGCAGTATTTT.

J is TRBJ2-3 and V is TRBV6-5; tentative D call: TRBD1 (5 bases). This CDR3 contains 15 residues. Trimming stripped 4 bases from V and 6 bases from J, with 17 bases between. Germline-derived CDR1 and CDR2 are MNHEY and SVGAGI. The DNA for the CDR3 is TGTGCCAGCAGTTCTATGGGGCCCCTCGGGGATACGCAGTATTTT. Protein product: CASSSMGPLGDTQYF.

This rearrangement joins TRBV27 to TRBJ2-1, with 8 bases identical to TRBD1. This CDR3 contains 15 residues. Germline V gives CDR1 MNHEY, CDR2 SMNVEV (reference sequence). V lost 3 bases, J lost 4 bases, and 5 bases stayed unmatched. CDR3 in amino acids: CASSFKTGDYNEQFF. The CDR3 region has the DNA TGTGCCAGCAGTTTCAAGACAGGGGATTACAATGAGCAGTTCTTC.

This chain joins TRBV4-2 and TRBJ2-1; 13 bases map to TRBD2. Germline lookup yields CDR1 LGHNA and CDR2 YNFKEQ. With V trimmed by 2 bases and J by 5 bases, 6 bases remained unmatched. CDR3 size: 17 residues. The CDR3 DNA is TGTGCCAGCAGCCAAAGTATAGGGACTAGCGGGGACAATGAGCAGTTCTTC. Translation gives CASSQSIGTSGDNEQFF.